This T cell receptor beta chain was captured by sequencing in a study of blood T cell repertoires in COVID-19. Profiling relied on immunoSEQ multiplex PCR, and the TCRdb table lists in-frame clones only, not all of them. The sample carries fewer than 350,000 clones, 85% to 90% recorded once. Sequencing input: peripheral blood. The sequence came from a man aged 35 to 55 with acute or convalescent COVID-19.

The CDR3 reads CASSLTDTQYF. DNA of the CDR3: TGTGCCAGCAGCCTAACAGATACGCAGTATTTT. The chain carries TRBV7-8 and TRBJ2-3, with D uncertain. This CDR3 has 11 residues. V was pared by 5 bases and J by 3 bases, with 3 bases between. Germline CDR1 and CDR2: SGHVS and FQNEAQ.